This T cell receptor (beta chain) was retrieved from a study of blood T cell repertoires in COVID-19. Looked up from germline, CDR1 is LGHDT and CDR2 is YNNKEL (reference sequence). CDR3 length: 14 amino acids. V gave up 1 base and J gave up 3 bases, with 7 bases separating them. Original analysis: The authors estimated nucleated cell counts from reference gene primer amplification. Profiled with immunoSEQ multiplex PCR; TCRdb holds only in-frame clones, not every one. V and J calls and clone size are copied from that table; D and trimming were computed from the DNA. The sample yields some 200,000 clones, around four fifths seen once.

Material for sequencing was peripheral blood. The sequence was obtained from a man aged 30 to 39 with active or convalescent COVID-19. This rearrangement joins TRBV3-1 (or the pseudogene TRBV3-2) to TRBJ1-5; tentatively, D is TRBD1 (6 bases). CDR3 bases: TGTGCCAGCAGCCAAGGGGACACCAATCAGCCCCAGCATTTT. It codes for CASSQGDTNQPQHF.